One sample yielded the 23 T cell receptor beta chains listed below, sequenced in a study of blood T cells in healthy people across ages. PCR was performed a second time for roughly 7 to 11 cycles using a sample-barcoded 5' primer and a J-beta primer mix. TCRdb re-derived calls from the 5' RACE reads in MiXCR, one entry per CDR3 protein. The sample has 1.5 million to 2 million distinct CDR3 sequences, 40% to 55% seen once. Sequences were obtained from blood. These TCRs come from a woman between 40 and 50 years old in good health.

J is TRBJ2-2 and V is TRBV20-1; possibly TRBD1 for D (6 bases). Germline CDR1 and CDR2: DFQATT and SNEGSKA (reference sequence). The CDR3 has 15 amino acids. The CDR3 nucleotides read TGCAGCGCCATGGACAGTCTAAGCGGCACCGGGGAGCTGTTTTTT. It codes for CSAMDSLSGTGELFF.

This sequence joins TRBV6-2 or TRBV6-3 and TRBJ2-4; possible D gene TRBD2, 8 bases. The J call may be wrong; the DNA end is better matched by TRBJ2-7. The CDR3 loop spans 19 amino acids. In germline, CDR1 is MNHEY, CDR2 SVGEGT. CDR3 bases: TGTGCCAGCAGACCCCGACAGGGTGGAGCGGGGGCCTCGTGGTTCGAGCAGTACTTC. Protein sequence: CASRPRQGGAGASWFEQYF.

The CDR3: CASSQTRENGNEQYF. The DNA for the CDR3 is TGTGCCAGCAGCCAGACGAGGGAGAACGGAAATGAGCAGTACTTC. The chain uses TRBV4-2 and TRBJ2-5; a possible D gene is TRBD2 (5 bases). Trimming pared 3 bases from V and 11 bases from J, leaving 22 bases between. This CDR3 spans 15 amino acids. CDR1 LGHNA and CDR2 YNFKEQ come from the germline V gene.

A few counts support this clonotype. This CDR3 is CASSKAGWTYEQYF. In DNA form, the CDR3 reads TGTGCCAGCAGCAAAGCTGGGTGGACCTACGAGCAGTACTTC. The chain joins TRBV21-1 to TRBJ2-7. TRBV21-1 is a documented pseudogene. The CDR3 covers 14 residues.

The V gene is TRBV7-2, the J gene TRBJ2-5, with D unresolved. CDR1 is SGHTA and CDR2 is FQGNSA in the germline V gene. The CDR3 covers 15 residues. V was cut by 3 bases and J by 2 bases, with 13 bases left in between. The CDR3 loop reads CASSLQTRYQETQYF. Written as DNA, the CDR3 is TGTGCCAGCAGCTTGCAGACAAGGTATCAAGAGACCCAGTACTTC.

This clonotype was detected a few times. V and J are TRBV28 and TRBJ1-2, with no clear D. This CDR3 is built from 12 residues. Germline-derived CDR1 and CDR2 are MDHEN and SYDVKM. CDR3 bases: TGTGCTACCGATTTCCCTAACTATGGCTACACCTTC. This codes for CATDFPNYGYTF.

This chain joins TRBV7-9 and TRBJ2-3, with D possibly matching TRBD1 (5 bases). Trimming removed 5 bases from V and 10 bases from J, with 16 bases in between. The CDR3 is 13 amino acids. Germline loops: CDR1 SEHNR, CDR2 FQNEAQ (reference sequence). CDR3 in amino acids: CASSVEAGLAQYF. In nucleotides, the CDR3 is TGTGCCAGCAGCGTAGAGGCAGGGTTGGCGCAGTATTTT.

The gene calls are TRBV6-1 and TRBJ2-5; 14 bases fit TRBD2. CDR3 length: 19 amino acids. Germline values: CDR1 MNHNS, CDR2 SASEGT. The J segment lost 1 base and the V segment lost 6 bases, leaving 13 bases of the junction unmatched. CDR3 nucleotide sequence: TGTGCCAGCAGATCGCGTCCGCTGACTAGCGGGGGGGTCCAAGAGACCCAGTACTTC. It codes for CASRSRPLTSGGVQETQYF.

The V and J genes are TRBV29-1 and TRBJ1-1; the match to TRBD1 covers 8 bases. Looked up from germline, CDR1 is SQVTM and CDR2 is ANQGSEA. With 1 base clipped from V and 4 bases from J, the junction kept 5 bases outside the gene matches. This CDR3 is built from 14 residues. In DNA form, the CDR3 reads TGCAGCGTTGAAGGGCAGGGGGCGAGCACTGAAGCTTTCTTT. Its protein product is CSVEGQGASTEAFF.

This clonotype was observed many times. A read error is possible here, since a much larger clone lies one base away. The chain links TRBV5-5 to TRBJ2-1; D is perhaps TRBD2 (6 bases). V shed 0 bases and J shed 10 bases, with 14 bases lying between them. This CDR3 is 14 amino acids long. The V gene's germline CDR1 is SGHKS and CDR2 YYEKEE (reference sequence). For the CDR3, the DNA is TGTGCCAGCAGCTTGGGTGGGAGGTCGATGGAGCAGTTCTTC. This translates into CASSLGGRSMEQFF. Variable domain in full (rest from reference TRBV5-5 and TRBJ2-1): DAGVTQSPTHLIKTRGQQVTLRCSPISGHKSVSWYQQVLGQGPQFIFQYYEKEERGRGNFPDRFSARQFPNYSSELNVNALLLGDSALYLCASSLGGRSMEQFFGPGTRLTVL.

This sequence joins TRBV20-1 and TRBJ2-1, with 8 bases lining up with TRBD2. Trimming cost V 2 bases and J 0 bases; bases outside gene matches: 6. This CDR3 contains 16 residues. Germline lookup yields CDR1 DFQATT and CDR2 SNEGSKA (reference sequence). The CDR3: CSARRPSGSSYNEQFF. In DNA, the CDR3 is TGCAGTGCTAGACGCCCGAGCGGGAGCTCCTACAATGAGCAGTTCTTC.

This clonotype has more than one count but fewer than ten. The CDR3 sequence: CASSLKIDTQYF. The CDR3 bases are TGTGCCAGCAGCTTGAAGATAGATACGCAGTATTTT. The chain uses TRBV7-2 and TRBJ2-3; unclear D gene. Trimming removed 3 bases at V and 5 bases at J, with 6 bases between. The CDR3 spans 12 residues. The germline CDR1 and CDR2 sequences are SGHTA and FQGNSA.

The V gene is TRBV18, the J gene TRBJ2-1, with a tentative D call TRBD1 (6 bases). Trimming stripped 1 base from V and 4 bases from J, with 14 bases between. This CDR3 has 16 residues. Germline V gene lookup returns CDR1 KGHSH and CDR2 LQKENI. The CDR3 reads CASSPLEGTKYNEQFF. CDR3 DNA: TGTGCCAGCTCACCACTGGAAGGGACAAAATACAATGAGCAGTTCTTC.

The rearrangement uses TRBV20-1 and TRBJ2-1; D is perhaps TRBD1 (8 bases). There are 15 residues in the CDR3. Germline CDR1 and CDR2: DFQATT and SNEGSKA (reference sequence). Trimming took 6 bases from V and 1 from J, leaving 16 bases between them. The CDR3 loop reads CSAYTGGVSYNEQFF. The DNA for the CDR3 is TGCAGTGCCTACACAGGGGGGGTTTCCTACAATGAGCAGTTCTTC.

This chain uses TRBV27 with TRBJ2-6; maybe TRBD1 (5 bases). Germline CDR1 reads MNHEY; CDR2 reads SMNVEV (reference sequence). The CDR3 sequence is 16 residues long. The V and J ends lost 4 bases and 0 bases respectively, with 10 bases between them. CDR3 loop: CASSSTQASGANVLTF. CDR3 nucleotide sequence: TGTGCCAGCAGTTCAACACAGGCCTCTGGGGCCAACGTCCTGACTTTC.

The genes are TRBV7-9 and TRBJ1-1; 10 bases are a match to TRBD1. The J segment lost 11 bases and the V segment lost 5 bases, leaving 8 bases of the junction unmatched. The CDR3 is made up of 13 amino acids. From germline, CDR1 is SEHNR and CDR2 FQNEAQ (reference sequence). CDR3 sequence reads: CASSPGTGAPAFF. CDR3 coding DNA: TGTGCCAGCAGCCCCGGGACAGGGGCGCCGGCTTTCTTT.

This clonotype has more than one count but fewer than ten. The genes are TRBV29-1 and TRBJ2-3; D remains unclear. Trimming removed 0 bases at V and 2 bases at J, with 6 bases between. The germline gives CDR1 SQVTM, CDR2 ANQGSEA. The CDR3 runs 13 residues. CDR3 nucleotide sequence: TGCAGCGTTGAAGAACCGACCACAGATACGCAGTATTTT. Protein product: CSVEEPTTDTQYF.

The sample holds one count of this clonotype. The rearrangement joins TRBV6-1 to TRBJ2-4; D is unclear. The DNA end is a closer match to TRBJ2-5, so the J assignment may be wrong. The CDR3 is made up of 14 amino acids. CDR1 and CDR2 (germline): MNHNS, SASEGT. The CDR3 is CASGGSHTQETQYF. For the CDR3, the DNA is TGTGCCAGCGGCGGATCCCATACCCAAGAGACCCAGTACTTC.

This chain joins TRBV27 and TRBJ2-1; 11 nucleotides align to TRBD2. This CDR3 has 15 amino acids. V shed 3 bases, J shed 5 bases, and the junction held 3 bases outside the gene matches. The germline gives CDR1 MNHEY, CDR2 SMNVEV (reference sequence). The CDR3, as DNA: TGTGCCAGCAGTTTTAGCGGGGGGGGAAACAATGAGCAGTTCTTC. This codes for CASSFSGGGNNEQFF.

J is TRBJ2-5 and V is TRBV15, with D perhaps TRBD1 (6 bases). Per germline, CDR1 LNHNV and CDR2 YYDKDF (reference sequence). The V gene lost 3 bases and the J gene lost 11 bases, with 19 bases spanning the gap. The CDR3 has 14 amino acids. The CDR3 region has the DNA TGTGCCACCAGCAGTGAGGCTCAGGGGAATGAGCAGTACTTC. Translated, it gives CATSSEAQGNEQYF.

This clonotype came up a few times. The rearrangement uses TRBV5-1 and TRBJ2-1; 13 positions match TRBD2. This CDR3 region has 15 residues. V shed 4 bases and J 8 bases; nucleotides not matched to a gene: 6. From germline, CDR1 is SGHRS and CDR2 YFSETQ. The CDR3 here is CASSLLAGGPDEQFF. The CDR3 DNA reads TGCGCCAGCAGCCTACTAGCGGGGGGGCCAGATGAGCAGTTCTTC.

This clonotype turned up a few times. V gene TRBV7-2 combines with J gene TRBJ2-1, with D perhaps TRBD1 (6 bases). The V end was cut by 2 bases, the J end by 4 bases, with 12 bases between. Germline-derived CDR1 and CDR2 are SGHTA and FQGNSA. There are 15 residues in the CDR3. CDR3 sequence (DNA): TGTGCCAGCAGCTTAACTCAGGGGAAATACAATGAGCAGTTCTTC. Translating gives CASSLTQGKYNEQFF.

This clonotype was recorded a few times. The chain has TRBV2 and TRBJ2-1; D is perhaps TRBD2 (5 bases). Germline V gene data show CDR1 as SNHLY and CDR2 as FYNNEI. V was trimmed by 6 bases and J by 7 bases, leaving 13 bases between them. This CDR3 has 13 amino acids. CDR3 in amino acids: CASSQDLWNEQFF. In DNA form, the CDR3 reads TGTGCCAGCAGCCAGGACTTGTGGAATGAGCAGTTCTTC.